These 30 T cell receptor beta chains share one sample of origin, sequenced in a study of blood T cells in healthy people across ages. Primed by a sample-barcoded 5' primer and a J-beta primer mix, a second PCR proceeded for roughly 7 to 11 cycles. Each CDR3 protein is one row after TCRdb ran MiXCR on the 5' RACE reads. The sample lists fewer than 900,000 distinct CDR3 sequences, roughly two fifths occurring once. Material: blood. These receptors originate from a woman in her fifties or sixties in good health.

The chain has TRBV6-5 and TRBJ2-3, with a possible D match to TRBD1 (5 bases). Trimming cost V 3 bases and J 1 base, with 11 bases left between them. This CDR3 region has 15 residues. Germline CDR1 and CDR2: MNHEY and SVGAGI. Here the CDR3 DNA reads TGTGCCAGCAGTTATAGGGGCCATCGCACAGATACGCAGTATTTT. It codes for CASSYRGHRTDTQYF.

This sequence joins TRBV29-1 and TRBJ2-7; TRBD1 matches at 7 bases. The CDR3 has 12 amino acids. The germline V gene encodes CDR1 SQVTM and CDR2 ANQGSEA. J was trimmed by 6 bases and V by 7 bases; bases with no gene match: 9. This chain's CDR3 is CSGQRGDSEQYF. Written as DNA, the CDR3 is TGCAGCGGTCAACGTGGGGACAGCGAGCAGTACTTC.

V usage is TRBV9 and J usage is TRBJ1-2; D is undetermined. This CDR3 contains 15 residues. Trimming pared 0 bases from V and 0 bases from J, leaving 9 bases between. Germline assignment: CDR1 SGDLS and CDR2 YYNGEE. The CDR3 DNA is TGTGCCAGCAGCGTAGGGTGGAGCACTAACTATGGCTACACCTTC. Amino acids: CASSVGWSTNYGYTF.

The chain joins TRBV12-3 or TRBV12-4 to TRBJ2-5; 10 nucleotides match TRBD1. Trimming removed 6 bases from V and 11 bases from J; junction bases left unmatched: 9. This CDR3 comprises 13 residues. The CDR3 bases are TGTGCCAGCAGGTGGACAGGGGGAGATGAGCAGTACTTC. This gives the protein CASRWTGGDEQYF.

The chain joins TRBV7-9 to TRBJ2-5, with D possibly being TRBD2 (6 bases). Trimming pared 3 bases from V and 4 bases from J, leaving 12 bases between. CDR1 SEHNR and CDR2 FQNEAQ come from the germline V gene (reference sequence). CDR3 length equals 14 residues. CDR3 nucleotides: TGTGCCAGCAGCTTTGGGGAGGTCCGAGAGACCCAGTACTTC. This gives the protein CASSFGEVRETQYF.

The V call is TRBV19, the J call TRBJ1-5; 7 positions match TRBD1. This CDR3 is built from 15 residues. Germline V gene sequence: CDR1 LNHDA, CDR2 SQIVND (reference sequence). V was pared by 7 bases and J by 4 bases, with 10 bases of the junction left unmatched. The CDR3 coding sequence is TGTGCCAGTACAAGCCTGGACAGGCGAAATCAGCCCCAGCATTTT. It yields the protein CASTSLDRRNQPQHF.

V and J are TRBV30 and TRBJ2-5; D gene uncertain. Germline V gene sequence: CDR1 GTSNPN, CDR2 SVGIG (reference sequence). This CDR3 is 14 amino acids long. Trimming left V 3 bases short and J 1 base short, with 12 bases between. The CDR3 DNA reads as TGTGCCTGGAGCCCAGGACGGCTCCAAGAGACCCAGTACTTC. It specifies CAWSPGRLQETQYF.

With regard to this clonotype: Germline and junction disagree at one end, which may indicate a read error. The chain is built from TRBV7-2 and TRBJ2-4, with 7 bases aligning to TRBD2. Germline CDR1 reads SGHTA; CDR2 reads FQGNSA. The CDR3 contains 14 residues. For the CDR3, the DNA is TGTGCCAACAGCTTAGTATCGGGGGGAGACATTCAGTACTTC. Its protein product is CANSLVSGGDIQYF.

The gene calls are TRBV25-1 and TRBJ2-1; D not certain. The germline CDR1 and CDR2 sequences are MGHDK and SYGVNS. CDR3 length: 11 residues. V lost 1 base, J lost 10 bases, and 5 bases lay in between. The DNA of the CDR3 is TGTGCCAGCAGTGAATTGACCGAGCAGTTCTTC. This gives the protein CASSELTEQFF.

The J gene is TRBJ1-2, the V gene TRBV20-1; no clear D. Trimming left V 6 bases short and J 1 base short, with 6 bases between. CDR1 and CDR2 from the germline V gene are DFQATT and SNEGSKA (reference sequence). The CDR3 sequence is 11 residues long. CDR3 amino acids: CSARINYGYTF. CDR3 DNA: TGCAGTGCCAGGATTAACTATGGCTACACCTTC.

This clonotype occurred a few times. The chain has TRBV20-1 and TRBJ1-2, with D possibly being TRBD1 (5 bases). CDR1 is DFQATT and CDR2 is SNEGSKA in the germline V gene (reference sequence). The CDR3 spans 13 residues. V was clipped by 2 bases and J by 8 bases, with 15 bases between them. In DNA form, the CDR3 reads TGCAGTGCTAGAACCACCGGCCCAGGGGGCTACACCTTC. This encodes CSARTTGPGGYTF.

V and J are TRBV7-9 and TRBJ2-3; TRBD1 is a possible D gene (5 bases). The germline CDR1 and CDR2 sequences are SEHNR and FQNEAQ (reference sequence). The CDR3 length is 16 residues. The V end lost 1 base, the J end lost 0 bases, and 11 bases lay between the germline ends. The CDR3 protein is CASSLERQLSTDTQYF. The CDR3 DNA sequence: TGTGCCAGCAGCTTAGAACGACAGTTAAGCACAGATACGCAGTATTTT.

A note on this clonotype: A much larger clone lies one base from this, so it may be a read error. The chain carries TRBV7-2 and TRBJ2-5; 7 bases match TRBD2. The tail of the sequence fits TRBJ2-7 better, so the J call may be wrong. Germline lookup yields CDR1 SGHTA and CDR2 FQGNSA. The CDR3 contains 13 residues. CDR3 DNA sequence: TGTGCCAGCAGCTGGGGCGGGGGTCGCGAGCAGTACTTC. It specifies CASSWGGGREQYF.

This clonotype was found a few times. The rearrangement uses TRBV5-1 and TRBJ2-2; D may be TRBD1 or TRBD2 (5 bases each). The V gene lost 7 bases and the J gene lost 2 bases, with 12 bases spanning the gap. The CDR3 is 14 amino acids. Germline V gives CDR1 SGHRS, CDR2 YFSETQ. CDR3 coding DNA: TGCGCCAGCGGCCGGGACGGCAACACCGGGGAGCTGTTTTTT. Amino acid sequence: CASGRDGNTGELFF.

The J gene is TRBJ2-3, the V gene TRBV28; 12 bases are shared with TRBD2. Per the germline V gene, CDR1 is MDHEN and CDR2 is SYDVKM. There are 18 residues in the CDR3. Trimming removed 2 bases from V and 2 bases from J; junction bases left unmatched: 8. CDR3 protein: CASSLGLAGPYDTDTQYF. The CDR3 DNA follows: TGTGCCAGCAGTTTAGGACTAGCGGGACCATATGACACAGATACGCAGTATTTT.

This clonotype was picked up one time. The V call is TRBV28, the J call TRBJ2-3; the match to TRBD2 covers 7 bases. V dropped 1 base and J dropped 9; count of bases not matched to a gene: 10. This CDR3 contains 15 residues. Germline V gene lookup returns CDR1 MDHEN and CDR2 SYDVKM. The CDR3 loop is CASSLLGGGVETQYF. The CDR3 region has the DNA TGTGCCAGCAGTTTATTGGGGGGGGGAGTTGAGACGCAGTATTTT.

The chain has TRBV20-1 and TRBJ1-2, with 12 bases that match TRBD1. The CDR3 consists of 16 residues. V dropped 1 base and J dropped 2; count of bases not matched to a gene: 5. Germline V gene sequence: CDR1 DFQATT, CDR2 SNEGSKA (reference sequence). The CDR3 here is CSARGGGTGGNYGYTF. CDR3 coding DNA: TGCAGTGCTAGAGGAGGCGGGACAGGGGGCAACTATGGCTACACCTTC.

The chain has TRBV2 and TRBJ2-5, with 9 positions matching TRBD1. Germline loops: CDR1 SNHLY, CDR2 FYNNEI. Trimming at V came to 3 bases and at J to 11 bases, leaving 13 bases not matched to a gene. The CDR3 covers 15 residues. Here the CDR3 reads CASSDRTGAGEEQYF. CDR3 bases: TGTGCCAGCAGTGACAGGACAGGGGCCGGGGAGGAGCAGTACTTC.

V gene TRBV9 combines with J gene TRBJ1-5; perhaps TRBD1 as D (5 bases). The CDR3 consists of 14 residues. Deletions cut 3 bases from V and 6 bases from J, with 13 bases between. The germline V gene encodes CDR1 SGDLS and CDR2 YYNGEE. CDR3 sequence reads: CASSAGGTRQPQHF. CDR3 coding DNA: TGTGCCAGCAGCGCCGGCGGGACTCGTCAGCCCCAGCATTTT.

About this clonotype: Possible read error: a much larger clone is one base away. This sequence joins TRBV29-1 and TRBJ2-1; D gene ambiguous. The germline CDR1 and CDR2 sequences are SQVTM and ANQGSEA. The CDR3 is 13 residues long. The chain's CDR3 is CSVEGERYNERFF. The CDR3 nucleotides are TGCAGCGTTGAAGGAGAACGCTACAATGAGCGGTTCTTC.

This sequence joins TRBV2 and TRBJ2-5, with D perhaps given as TRBD1 or TRBD2 (6 bases each). This CDR3 is 14 amino acids long. The V gene's germline CDR1 is SNHLY and CDR2 FYNNEI. Trimming took 5 bases from V and 5 from J, leaving 15 bases between them. The CDR3 DNA reads as TGTGCCAGCAGTTTCGCGGTAGGGGGGGAGACCCAGTACTTC. Translated: CASSFAVGGETQYF.

In its sample, this clonotype was seen once. One end of the junction does not line up with germline, which may come from a read error. The chain links TRBV9 to TRBJ2-3; the match to TRBD2 covers 10 bases. This CDR3 is built from 17 residues. Germline CDR1 reads SGDLS; CDR2 reads YYNGEE. Here the CDR3 reads CASSVALAGAEGDMQYF. As DNA, the CDR3 is TGTGCCAGCAGCGTAGCGCTAGCGGGAGCGGAGGGGGATATGCAGTATTTT.

This clonotype was observed many times. The genes are TRBV7-9 and TRBJ2-7; perhaps D is TRBD1 or TRBD2 (5 bases each). This CDR3 spans 15 amino acids. Per germline, CDR1 SEHNR and CDR2 FQNEAQ (reference sequence). The V and J ends lost 2 bases and 2 bases respectively, with 13 bases between them. CDR3 in amino acids: CASSLRAGSAYEQYF. The CDR3 DNA reads TGTGCCAGCAGCTTAAGGGCAGGGAGTGCCTACGAGCAGTACTTC.

This chain joins TRBV20-1 and TRBJ2-5; 12 nucleotides align to TRBD1. CDR1 and CDR2 (germline): DFQATT, SNEGSKA (reference sequence). Trimming removed 5 bases from V and 3 bases from J; junction bases left unmatched: 4. This CDR3 has 14 residues. The CDR3 loop reads CSAVGTGGEETQYF. The DNA of the CDR3 is TGCAGTGCTGTCGGGACAGGGGGCGAAGAGACCCAGTACTTC.

The chain carries TRBV10-2 and TRBJ1-6; TRBD1 is a possible D gene (5 bases). Germline V CDR1 and CDR2: WSHSY, SAAADI. This CDR3 has 15 residues. Between the trimmed V and J ends, which lost 4 bases and 9 bases, there was a span of 16 bases. The CDR3 DNA reads TGCGCCAGCAGTGCGACGAGAGGGGCAGTTTCACCCCTCCACTTT. Translating gives CASSATRGAVSPLHF.

The rearrangement links TRBV7-9 to TRBJ2-1; a weak D match, TRBD2 (6 bases). Per germline, CDR1 SEHNR and CDR2 FQNEAQ (reference sequence). V gave up 5 bases and J gave up 8 bases, with 10 bases separating them. The CDR3 runs to 12 residues. The CDR3 DNA is TGTGCCAGCAGCAGCGGGCAGGATGAGCAGTTCTTC. Its translation: CASSSGQDEQFF.

About this clonotype: A much bigger clone sits one base away, suggesting this may be a read error. The V and J genes are TRBV20-1 and TRBJ1-2; D possibly corresponds to TRBD1 (6 bases). Germline V gives CDR1 DFQATT, CDR2 SNEGSKA (reference sequence). The CDR3 totals 12 residues. Trimming took off 6 bases at V and 8 bases at J, with 16 bases between the two ends. The CDR3 DNA is TGCAGTGCAAACAGGGAAATCAACGGCTACACCTTC. This encodes CSANREINGYTF.

In this sample, this clonotype turned up many times. The gene calls are TRBV5-1 and TRBJ2-5; 11 bases are shared with TRBD2. CDR1 is SGHRS and CDR2 is YFSETQ in the germline V gene. This CDR3 region has 16 residues. Trimming cost V 3 bases and J 2 bases; bases outside gene matches: 6. DNA of the CDR3: TGCGCCAGCAGCTCCCAGACTAGCGGGGATCAAGAGACCCAGTACTTC. Its translation is CASSSQTSGDQETQYF.

The chain employs TRBV11-3 and TRBJ2-7, with no clear D. Germline lookup yields CDR1 SGHNT and CDR2 YENEEA. Trimming removed 5 bases from V and 2 bases from J, with 10 bases in between. The CDR3 length is 13 residues. CDR3 protein: CASSVGYPYEQYF. The CDR3 bases are TGTGCCAGCAGCGTAGGTTACCCCTACGAGCAGTACTTC.

This clonotype was observed a handful of times. The chain uses TRBV11-2 and TRBJ2-1; D remains unclear. Looked up from germline, CDR1 is SGHAT and CDR2 is FQNNGV. Trimming stripped 2 bases from V and 5 bases from J, with 10 bases between. This CDR3 has 14 residues. The CDR3 coding sequence is TGTGCCAGCAGCTTATCCCGAGGCAACAATGAGCAGTTCTTC. Its protein is CASSLSRGNNEQFF. Variable domain in full (rest from reference TRBV11-2 and TRBJ2-1): EAGVAQSPRYKIIEKRQSVAFWCNPISGHATLYWYQQILGQGPKLLIQFQNNGVVDDSQLPKDRFSAERLKGVDSTLKIQPAKLEDSAVYLCASSLSRGNNEQFFGPGTRLTVL.